This T cell receptor (beta chain) was profiled in a study of shared clonotypes between healthy human individuals. Study-level results: Generation probabilities were higher for clonotypes shared across all four sorted-subset donors than for unshared ones.

Unmatched junction bases numbered 6, after V lost 6 bases and J lost 9 bases. Germline lookup yields CDR1 WNHNN and CDR2 SYGVQD (reference sequence). CDR3 length equals 13 residues. Running of the assay took place at deep level. Sorted-subset replicate PCR reactions contained about 200 ng DNA, corresponding to about 30,000 T cell genomes. Repertoires were generated with immunoSEQ multiplex PCR, while TCRdb's copy carries only in-frame clones and drops some. The sample lists under 750,000 clones, roughly two thirds seen once, with under 2% in the top ten. This clone was seen a few times. Its specificity is unknown.

This sequence originates from a woman under 40 in good health. The chain combines TRBV10-1 with TRBJ2-5; 11 positions match TRBD1. The specimen sequenced was memory CD4+ T cells sorted from blood. Subset here: CD45RA-negative fraction. CDR3 DNA: TGCGCCAGCAGCCTTGGGACAGGGGGTTCCCAGTACTTC. Its protein is CASSLGTGGSQYF.